The rows below give T cell receptor beta chains drawn from one sample of a study of blood T cell repertoires in COVID-19. The table came from immunoSEQ multiplex PCR; TCRdb's copy has only in-frame clones and leaves some out. The sample holds around 250,000 clones, around nine tenths seen once. Material for sequencing was peripheral blood. These receptors were collected from a man aged 35-49 years with active or convalescent COVID-19. CDR3s include the opening cysteine and the closing phenylalanine or tryptophan. D genes are given only for firm matches. Expanded clones get a size class; other rows say once, few or many, or leave the size out.

D,size,length,V,J,CDR3,DNA
NA,NA,16,TRBV28,TRBJ2-3,CASSLGGDPRTDTQYF,TGTGCCAGCAGCCTAGGGGGGGACCCACGCACAGATACGCAGTATTTT
NA,NA,15,TRBV15,TRBJ1-5,CATSSTGNSNQPQHF,TGTGCCACCAGCAGCACAGGGAATAGCAATCAGCCCCAGCATTTT
NA,once,14,TRBV3-1/TRBV3-2,TRBJ1-1,CASSQDLPVREAFF,TGTGCCAGCAGCCAAGATCTACCCGTGCGTGAAGCTTTCTTT
NA,NA,12,TRBV19,TRBJ1-2,CATQGILPGYTF,TGTGCCACTCAGGGAATCCTACCTGGCTACACCTTC
TRBD1,NA,17,TRBV4-1,TRBJ2-5,CASSQAGTGVIVETQYF,TGCGCCAGCAGCCAAGCCGGGACAGGGGTGATTGTAGAGACCCAGTACTTC
NA,few,15,TRBV6-5,TRBJ1-6,CASSYTDRTNSPLHF,TGTGCCAGCAGTTACACCGACAGGACAAATTCACCCCTCCACTTT
TRBD2,once,16,TRBV5-1,TRBJ2-1,CASSSGLVGGPNEQFF,TGCGCCAGCAGCTCGGGGCTAGTGGGAGGGCCCAATGAGCAGTTCTTC
NA,NA,12,TRBV28,TRBJ1-2,CASSSTGKDYTF,TGTGCCAGCAGCTCAACAGGGAAGGACTACACCTTC
TRBD1,NA,14,TRBV7-9,TRBJ1-2,CASSYLDRGHGYTF,TGTGCCAGCAGCTATCTTGACAGGGGCCATGGCTACACCTTC
NA,NA,16,TRBV19,TRBJ2-1,CASSIGTTSSYNEQFF,TGTGCCAGTAGTATCGGAACTACGAGCTCCTACAATGAGCAGTTCTTC
NA,NA,15,TRBV11-2,TRBJ1-6,CASSLGAGISSPLHF,TGTGCCAGCAGCTTAGGGGCAGGGATTTCTTCACCCCTCCACTTT
NA,NA,16,TRBV7-9,TRBJ1-6,CASSVSGAYLNSPLHF,TGTGCCAGCAGCGTTAGCGGGGCCTACCTTAATTCACCCCTCCACTTT
TRBD2,once,16,TRBV11-2,TRBJ2-2,CASSLERTSGVLELFF,TGTGCCAGCAGCTTAGAACGGACTAGCGGGGTGTTGGAGCTGTTTTTT
NA,NA,15,TRBV4-2,TRBJ2-5,CASSQEDWKQETQYF,TGTGCCAGCAGCCAGGAGGACTGGAAGCAAGAGACCCAGTACTTC
NA,NA,15,TRBV7-2,TRBJ1-6,CASSPPPAGDSPLHF,TGTGCCAGCAGCCCCCCCCCGGCAGGGGATTCACCCCTCCACTTT
TRBD1,once,13,TRBV5-1,TRBJ1-1,CASQGQENTEAFF,TGCGCCAGCCAAGGACAGGAGAACACTGAAGCTTTCTTT
TRBD1,NA,17,TRBV23-1,TRBJ1-5,CASSPPPDRVRRQPQHF,TGCGCCAGCAGTCCACCACCGGACAGGGTACGTAGGCAGCCCCAGCATTTT
NA,NA,12,TRBV29-1,TRBJ1-2,CSVGRASYGYTF,TGCAGCGTGGGGCGCGCCTCCTATGGCTACACCTTC
TRBD2,NA,14,TRBV11-3,TRBJ2-7,CASSPAGTFYEQYF,TGTGCCAGCAGCCCAGCGGGGACGTTCTACGAGCAGTACTTC
NA,NA,15,TRBV5-4,TRBJ2-5,CASSLAARTEETQYF,TGTGCCAGCAGCTTGGCCGCGCGAACCGAAGAGACCCAGTACTTC
TRBD1,NA,15,TRBV24-1,TRBJ1-1,CATSDTGGSEGEAFF,TGTGCCACCAGTGACACAGGGGGATCGGAAGGTGAAGCTTTCTTT
TRBD2,NA,14,TRBV5-1,TRBJ2-2,CARGLAGGTGELFF,TGCGCCAGGGGACTAGCGGGGGGCACCGGGGAGCTGTTTTTT
NA,NA,12,TRBV6-5,TRBJ2-1,CASSYSGGAKFF,TGTGCCAGCAGTTACTCCGGGGGAGCTAAGTTCTTC
TRBD2,NA,15,TRBV7-6,TRBJ2-7,CASSLGGEATGEQYF,TGTGCCAGCAGCTTGGGGGGGGAAGCGACGGGCGAGCAGTACTTC
NA,NA,14,TRBV27,TRBJ2-2,CASSFRGYTGELFF,TGTGCCAGCAGTTTTCGGGGGTACACCGGGGAGCTGTTTTTT
TRBD2,once,15,TRBV6-5,TRBJ2-7,CASSYSSGRADEQYF,TGTGCCAGCAGTTACTCGAGTGGGAGGGCGGACGAGCAGTACTTC
TRBD1,NA,14,TRBV24-1,TRBJ1-2,CATSDRGRDYGYTF,TGTGCCACCTCCGACAGGGGGAGGGACTATGGCTACACCTTC
NA,NA,15,TRBV6-5,TRBJ1-1,CASTADPSGYTEAFF,TGTGCCAGCACCGCGGACCCCTCGGGGTACACTGAAGCTTTCTTT
TRBD2,NA,17,TRBV27,TRBJ2-7,CASSPQVAGGRAGEQYF,TGTGCCAGCAGTCCCCAAGTAGCGGGAGGGCGAGCGGGCGAGCAGTACTTC
TRBD2,NA,14,TRBV19,TRBJ2-1,CASSPLAGVDEQFF,TGTGCCAGTAGTCCGCTAGCGGGGGTTGATGAGCAGTTCTTC
NA,NA,18,TRBV14,TRBJ2-3,CASSPDPFPGLGTDTQYF,TGTGCCAGCAGCCCCGACCCTTTTCCGGGACTGGGCACAGATACGCAGTATTTT
NA,NA,14,TRBV19,TRBJ2-2,CASITGGAGGELFF,TGTGCCAGTATAACAGGTGGAGCGGGCGGGGAGCTGTTTTTT
NA,NA,14,TRBV30,TRBJ1-1,CAWSVVGGLTEAFF,TGTGCCTGGAGTGTGGTCGGGGGGCTCACTGAAGCTTTCTTT
TRBD2,NA,16,TRBV27,TRBJ2-1,CASSLGLATRHNEQFF,TGTGCCAGCAGTTTAGGACTAGCGACTCGTCACAATGAGCAGTTCTTC
NA,NA,14,TRBV29-1,TRBJ2-1,CSVDLTSSYNEQFF,TGCAGCGTTGATCTAACTAGCTCCTACAATGAGCAGTTCTTC
NA,NA,16,TRBV19,TRBJ2-5,CASSMGPRDNQETQYF,TGTGCCAGTAGTATGGGCCCTCGGGACAACCAAGAGACCCAGTACTTC
NA,NA,14,TRBV6-5,TRBJ1-2,CATKVPGHNYGYTF,TGTGCCACCAAGGTTCCAGGTCACAACTATGGCTACACCTTC
NA,NA,15,TRBV5-1,TRBJ1-6,CASSQQPAGDSPLHF,TGCGCCAGCAGCCAACAGCCGGCCGGGGATTCACCCCTCCACTTT
NA,NA,12,TRBV3-1/TRBV3-2,TRBJ2-2,CASRRGTGELFF,TGTGCCAGCAGACGAGGAACCGGGGAGCTGTTTTTT
TRBD2,NA,17,TRBV10-3,TRBJ2-3,CAIKRQFGGSGTDTQYF,TGTGCCATCAAGCGCCAGTTCGGGGGGAGCGGGACAGATACGCAGTATTTT
TRBD2,NA,14,TRBV14,TRBJ2-1,CASSPGGSYNEQFF,TGTGCCAGCAGCCCGGGGGGGTCCTACAATGAGCAGTTCTTC
TRBD2,NA,15,TRBV5-4,TRBJ2-1,CASSLDTSGRNEQFF,TGTGCCAGCAGCTTGGATACTAGCGGGAGGAACGAGCAGTTCTTC
NA,NA,13,TRBV30,TRBJ1-2,CAWSGTPANGYTF,TGTGCCTGGAGTGGTACCCCAGCGAATGGCTACACCTTC
NA,many,14,TRBV19,TRBJ1-5,CASSPRGSNQPQHF,TGTGCCAGTAGTCCCCGGGGGAGCAATCAGCCCCAGCATTTT
TRBD1,NA,13,TRBV14,TRBJ1-1,CASSRLDRARAFF,TGTGCCAGCAGCAGATTGGACAGGGCGAGGGCTTTCTTT
TRBD1,NA,16,TRBV4-2,TRBJ1-4,CASSQEITQGNEKLFF,TGTGCCAGCAGCCAAGAAATAACACAGGGGAACGAAAAACTGTTTTTT
TRBD2,once,15,TRBV5-1,TRBJ2-3,CASAPVAGVADTQYF,TGCGCCAGCGCCCCAGTTGCGGGAGTTGCAGATACGCAGTATTTT
TRBD1,few,17,TRBV7-9,TRBJ1-6,CASSLTIGTGSNSPLHF,TGTGCCAGCAGCTTAACAATCGGGACAGGTTCCAATTCACCCCTCCACTTT
NA,NA,15,TRBV9,TRBJ1-4,CASSEVGTANEKLFF,TGTGCCAGCAGCGAAGTGGGCACGGCGAATGAAAAACTGTTTTTT
NA,NA,15,TRBV2,TRBJ2-5,CASSEAQNGGETQYF,TGTGCCAGCAGTGAAGCGCAAAATGGGGGCGAGACCCAGTACTTC
NA,NA,14,TRBV4-1,TRBJ1-1,CASSETPMNTEAFF,TGCGCCAGCAGCGAGACACCGATGAACACTGAAGCTTTCTTT
NA,NA,14,TRBV20-1,TRBJ1-1,CSASNRDRGEGAFF,TGCAGTGCTAGTAATAGGGACCGCGGGGAGGGAGCTTTCTTT